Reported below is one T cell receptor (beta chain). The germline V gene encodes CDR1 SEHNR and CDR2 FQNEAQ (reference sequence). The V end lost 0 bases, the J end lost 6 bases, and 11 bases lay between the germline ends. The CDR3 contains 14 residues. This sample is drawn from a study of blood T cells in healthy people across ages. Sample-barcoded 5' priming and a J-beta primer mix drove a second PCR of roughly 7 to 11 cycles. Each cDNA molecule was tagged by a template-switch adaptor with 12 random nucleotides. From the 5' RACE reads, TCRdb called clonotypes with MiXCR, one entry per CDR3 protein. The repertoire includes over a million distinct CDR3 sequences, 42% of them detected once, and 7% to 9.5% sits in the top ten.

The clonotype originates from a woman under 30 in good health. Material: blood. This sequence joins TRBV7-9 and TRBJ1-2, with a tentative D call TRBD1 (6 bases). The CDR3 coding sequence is TGTGCCAGCAGCTTAGCAGACAGGATGAATGGCTACACCTTC. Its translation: CASSLADRMNGYTF.